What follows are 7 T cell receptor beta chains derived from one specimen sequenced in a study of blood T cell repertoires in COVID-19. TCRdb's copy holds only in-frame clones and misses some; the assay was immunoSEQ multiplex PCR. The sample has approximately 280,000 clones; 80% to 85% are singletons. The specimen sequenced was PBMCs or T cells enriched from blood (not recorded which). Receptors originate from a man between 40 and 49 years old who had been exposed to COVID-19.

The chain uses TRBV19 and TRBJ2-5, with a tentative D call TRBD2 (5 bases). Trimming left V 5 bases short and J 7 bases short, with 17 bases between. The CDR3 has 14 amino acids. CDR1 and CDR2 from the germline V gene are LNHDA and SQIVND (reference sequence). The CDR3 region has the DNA TGTGCCAGTAGTCCTCCCGGGGTACGAGGGACCCAGTACTTC. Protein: CASSPPGVRGTQYF.

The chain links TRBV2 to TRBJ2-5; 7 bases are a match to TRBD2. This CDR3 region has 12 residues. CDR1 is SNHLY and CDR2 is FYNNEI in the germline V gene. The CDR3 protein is CAGRAGAETQYF. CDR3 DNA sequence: TGTGCAGGAAGGGCGGGAGCAGAGACCCAGTACTTC.

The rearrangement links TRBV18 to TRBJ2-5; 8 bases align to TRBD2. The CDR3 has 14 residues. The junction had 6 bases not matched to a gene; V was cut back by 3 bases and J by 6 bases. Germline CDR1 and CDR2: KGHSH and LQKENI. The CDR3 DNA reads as TGTGCCAGCTCACCCCGGAGCGGGAGCAAGACCCAGTACTTC. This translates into CASSPRSGSKTQYF.

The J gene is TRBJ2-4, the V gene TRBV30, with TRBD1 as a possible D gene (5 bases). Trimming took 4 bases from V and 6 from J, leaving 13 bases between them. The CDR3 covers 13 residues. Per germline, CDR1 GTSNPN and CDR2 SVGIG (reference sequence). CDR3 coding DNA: TGTGCCTGGATTCCCAGGGCTCGAAACATTCAGTACTTC. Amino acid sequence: CAWIPRARNIQYF.

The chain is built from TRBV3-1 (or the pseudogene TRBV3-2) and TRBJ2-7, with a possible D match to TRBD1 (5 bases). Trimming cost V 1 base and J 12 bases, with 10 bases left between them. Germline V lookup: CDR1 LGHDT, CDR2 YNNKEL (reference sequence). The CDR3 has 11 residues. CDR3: CASSQGAGLYF. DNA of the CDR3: TGTGCCAGCAGCCAAGGGGCAGGGTTGTACTTC.

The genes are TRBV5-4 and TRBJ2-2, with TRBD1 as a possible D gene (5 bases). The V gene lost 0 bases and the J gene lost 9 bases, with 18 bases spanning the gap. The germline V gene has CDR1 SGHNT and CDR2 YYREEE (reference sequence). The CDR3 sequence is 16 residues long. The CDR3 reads CASSLAISGAGRELFF. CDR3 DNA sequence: TGTGCCAGCAGCTTGGCCATCAGTGGGGCAGGGAGGGAGCTGTTTTTT.

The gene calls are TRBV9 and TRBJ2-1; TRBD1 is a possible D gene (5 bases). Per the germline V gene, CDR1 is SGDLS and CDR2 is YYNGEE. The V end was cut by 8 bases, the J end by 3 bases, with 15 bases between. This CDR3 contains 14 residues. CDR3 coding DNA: TGTGCCAGTGACGCATCAGGGAACTACAATGAGCAGTTCTTC. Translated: CASDASGNYNEQFF.